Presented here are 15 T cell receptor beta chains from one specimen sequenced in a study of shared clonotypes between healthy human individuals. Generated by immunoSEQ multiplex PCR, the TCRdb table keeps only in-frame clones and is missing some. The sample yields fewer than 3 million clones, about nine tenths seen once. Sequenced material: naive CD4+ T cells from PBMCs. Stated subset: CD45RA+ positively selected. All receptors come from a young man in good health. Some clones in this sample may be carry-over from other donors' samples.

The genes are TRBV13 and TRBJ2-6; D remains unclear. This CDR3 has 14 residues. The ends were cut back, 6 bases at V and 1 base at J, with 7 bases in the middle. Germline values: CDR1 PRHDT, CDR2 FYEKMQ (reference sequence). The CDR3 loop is CASRYKSGANVLTF. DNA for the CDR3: TGTGCCAGCAGATACAAATCTGGGGCCAACGTCCTGACTTTC.

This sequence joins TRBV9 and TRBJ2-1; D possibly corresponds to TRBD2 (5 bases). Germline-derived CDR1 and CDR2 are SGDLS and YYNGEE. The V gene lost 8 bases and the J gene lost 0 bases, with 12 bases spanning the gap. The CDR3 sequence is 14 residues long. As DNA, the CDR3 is TGTGCCAGTTCCCTACGGGACTCCTACAATGAGCAGTTCTTC. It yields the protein CASSLRDSYNEQFF. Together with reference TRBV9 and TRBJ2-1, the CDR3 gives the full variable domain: DSGVTQTPKHLITATGQRVTLRCSPRSGDLSVYWYQQSLDQGLQFLIQYYNGEERAKGNILERFSAQQFPDLHSELNLSSLELGDSALYFCASSLRDSYNEQFFGPGTRLTVL.

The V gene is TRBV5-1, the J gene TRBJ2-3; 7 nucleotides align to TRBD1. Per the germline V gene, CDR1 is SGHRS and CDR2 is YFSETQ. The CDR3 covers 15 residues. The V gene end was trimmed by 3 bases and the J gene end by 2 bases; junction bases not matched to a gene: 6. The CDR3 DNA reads TGCGCCAGCAGCTGGGGACAGTCAGACACAGATACGCAGTATTTT. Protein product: CASSWGQSDTDTQYF.

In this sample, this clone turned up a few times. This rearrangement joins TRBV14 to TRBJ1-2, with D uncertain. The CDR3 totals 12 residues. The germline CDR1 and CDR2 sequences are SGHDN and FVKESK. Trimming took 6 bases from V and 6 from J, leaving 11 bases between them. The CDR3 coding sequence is TGTGCCAGCAGTTTATATGGGGATGGCTACACCTTC. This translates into CASSLYGDGYTF.

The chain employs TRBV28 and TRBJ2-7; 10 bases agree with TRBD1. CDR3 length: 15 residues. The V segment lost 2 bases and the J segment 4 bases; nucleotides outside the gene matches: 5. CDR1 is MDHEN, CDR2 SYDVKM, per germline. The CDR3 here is CASSLGPGQGYEQYF. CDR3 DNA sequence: TGTGCCAGCAGTTTAGGGCCGGGACAGGGGTACGAGCAGTACTTC.

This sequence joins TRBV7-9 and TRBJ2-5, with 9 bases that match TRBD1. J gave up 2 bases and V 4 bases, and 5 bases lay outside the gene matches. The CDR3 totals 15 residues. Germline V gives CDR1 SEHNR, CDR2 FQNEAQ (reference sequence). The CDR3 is CASSWAGTGQETQYF. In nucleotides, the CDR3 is TGTGCCAGCAGCTGGGCCGGGACAGGGCAAGAGACCCAGTACTTC.

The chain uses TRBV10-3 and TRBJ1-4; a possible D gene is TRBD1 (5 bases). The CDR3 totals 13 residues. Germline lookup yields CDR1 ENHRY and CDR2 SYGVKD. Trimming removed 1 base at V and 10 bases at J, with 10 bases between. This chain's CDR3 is CAISEFEGRKLFF. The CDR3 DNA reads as TGTGCCATCAGTGAGTTTGAGGGGCGAAAACTGTTTTTT.

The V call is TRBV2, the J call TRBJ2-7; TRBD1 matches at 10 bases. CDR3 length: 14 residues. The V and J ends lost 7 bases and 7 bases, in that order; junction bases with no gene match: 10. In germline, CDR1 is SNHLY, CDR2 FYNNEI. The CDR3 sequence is CASNLRQGADEQYF. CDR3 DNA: TGTGCCAGCAACCTACGACAGGGGGCGGATGAGCAGTACTTC.

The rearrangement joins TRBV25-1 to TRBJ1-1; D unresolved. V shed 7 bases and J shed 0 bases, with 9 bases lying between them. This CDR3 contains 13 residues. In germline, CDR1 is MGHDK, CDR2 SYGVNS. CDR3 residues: CASIVSMNTEAFF. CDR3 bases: TGTGCCAGCATAGTCAGCATGAACACTGAAGCTTTCTTT.

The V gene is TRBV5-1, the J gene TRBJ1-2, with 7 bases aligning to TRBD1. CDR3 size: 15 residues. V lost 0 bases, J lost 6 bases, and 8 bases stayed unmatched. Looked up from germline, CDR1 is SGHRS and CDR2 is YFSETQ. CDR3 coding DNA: TGCGCCAGCAGCTTGGCGCAAGGGACAGCAGATGGCTACACCTTC. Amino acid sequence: CASSLAQGTADGYTF. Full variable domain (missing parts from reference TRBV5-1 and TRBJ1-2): KAGVTQTPRYLIKTRGQQVTLSCSPISGHRSVSWYQQTPGQGLQFLFEYFSETQRNKGNFPGRFSGRQFSNSRSEMNVSTLELGDSALYLCASSLAQGTADGYTFGSGTRLTVV.

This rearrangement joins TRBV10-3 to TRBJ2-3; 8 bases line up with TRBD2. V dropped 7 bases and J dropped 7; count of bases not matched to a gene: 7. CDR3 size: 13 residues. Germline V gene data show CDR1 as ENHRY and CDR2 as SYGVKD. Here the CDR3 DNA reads TGTGCCATCACCCCCCGGGAGGGGAATACGCAGTATTTT. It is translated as CAITPREGNTQYF.

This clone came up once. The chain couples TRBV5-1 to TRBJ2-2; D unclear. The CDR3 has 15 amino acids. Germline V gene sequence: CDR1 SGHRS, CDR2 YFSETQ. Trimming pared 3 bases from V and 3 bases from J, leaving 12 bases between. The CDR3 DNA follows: TGCGCCAGCAGCTATTCCGGGTCTTACACCGGGGAGCTGTTTTTT. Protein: CASSYSGSYTGELFF.

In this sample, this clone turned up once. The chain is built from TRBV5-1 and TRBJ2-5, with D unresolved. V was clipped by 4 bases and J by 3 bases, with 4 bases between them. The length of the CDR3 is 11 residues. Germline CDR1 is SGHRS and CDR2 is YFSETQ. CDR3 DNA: TGCGCCAGCAGCAACAAAGAGACCCAGTACTTC. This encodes CASSNKETQYF.

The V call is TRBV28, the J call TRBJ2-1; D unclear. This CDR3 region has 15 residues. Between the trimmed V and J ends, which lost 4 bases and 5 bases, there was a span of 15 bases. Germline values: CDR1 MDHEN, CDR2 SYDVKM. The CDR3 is CASSSIVAPHNEQFF. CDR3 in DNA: TGTGCCAGCAGTTCCATTGTAGCTCCCCACAATGAGCAGTTCTTC.

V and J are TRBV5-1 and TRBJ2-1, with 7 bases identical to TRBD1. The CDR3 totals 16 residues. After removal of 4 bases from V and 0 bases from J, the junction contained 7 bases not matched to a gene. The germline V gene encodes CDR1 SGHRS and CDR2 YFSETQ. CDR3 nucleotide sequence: TGCGCCAGCAGCGACCCGGGACAGACCTCCTACAATGAGCAGTTCTTC. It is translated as CASSDPGQTSYNEQFF.